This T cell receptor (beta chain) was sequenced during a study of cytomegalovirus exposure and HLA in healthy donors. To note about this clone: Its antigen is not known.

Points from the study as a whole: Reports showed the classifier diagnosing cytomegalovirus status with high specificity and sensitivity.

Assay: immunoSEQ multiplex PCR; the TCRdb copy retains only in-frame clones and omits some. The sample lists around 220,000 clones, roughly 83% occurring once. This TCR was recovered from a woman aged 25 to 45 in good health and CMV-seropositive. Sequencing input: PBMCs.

The CDR3 DNA is TGCAGCGTTGATGGGGGCCTTGGGGAGACCCAGTACTTC. Amino acids: CSVDGGLGETQYF. The chain couples TRBV29-1 to TRBJ2-5; tentative D call: TRBD1 (6 bases). CDR3 size: 13 residues. Deletions cut 3 bases from V and 5 bases from J, with 13 bases between. The germline V gene encodes CDR1 SQVTM and CDR2 ANQGSEA.